This T cell receptor (beta chain) was recorded in a study of cytomegalovirus exposure and HLA in healthy donors. Whole-study findings and limits: With high specificity and sensitivity, the classifier reportedly diagnosed cytomegalovirus status.

Trimming removed 4 bases at V and 6 bases at J, with 12 bases between. Germline V gives CDR1 SQVTM, CDR2 ANQGSEA. This CDR3 contains 13 residues. A note on this clone: What it binds is not known.

The PCR had 60 Vbeta and 13 Jbeta primers. Generated by immunoSEQ multiplex PCR, the TCRdb table keeps only in-frame clones and is missing some. The sample holds about 190,000 clones; roughly 80% are singletons and the top ten take approximately 6.3%. Input material: PBMCs. The receptor was derived from a middle-aged man in good health and CMV-seropositive. This sequence joins TRBV29-1 and TRBJ2-2; a weak D match, TRBD1 (8 bases). CDR3: CSVGTGRAGELFF. The CDR3 nucleotides read TGCAGCGTTGGGACAGGGAGGGCCGGGGAGCTGTTTTTT.